This T cell receptor beta chain was recorded in a study of blood T cell repertoires in COVID-19. Study information: Some COVID-19 samples were acute and others convalescent; all came from the United States, Italy and Spain. From T cells, B-cell-depleted T cells, or PBMCs came the material, which was cDNA or gDNA.

As originally analysed: Researchers report that nucleated cell counts were estimated from reference gene primer amplification. Only in-frame clones appear in the TCRdb table, and some are missing; sequencing was by immunoSEQ multiplex PCR. For V, J and clone size, that table is used; D and trimming come from the DNA. The sample shows some 260,000 clones, around 90% of them seen only once. Germline CDR1 reads MNHEY; CDR2 reads SVGAGI. With 6 bases clipped from V and 7 bases from J, the junction kept 9 bases outside the gene matches. This CDR3 is 15 amino acids long. Seattle patient enrollment occurred during active infection, with longitudinal follow-up thereafter.

The chain joins TRBV6-5 to TRBJ1-4; TRBD1 aligns across 9 bases. The receptor's source is a woman aged 70-85 years with COVID-19, enrolled during active disease. Source material: peripheral blood. CDR3 sequence reads: CASSDSGTGSEKLFF. The CDR3 DNA reads as TGTGCCAGCAGCGACTCCGGGACAGGGAGTGAAAAACTGTTTTTT.